The 4 T cell receptor beta chains given below trace back to one sample, sequenced in a study of T cells in Graves' hyperthyroidism and ophthalmopathy. Regions amplified from RNA transcripts were the TCR beta CDR3 regions. First-round RT-PCR with HTBI primers amplified the TCR CDR3 region. Via MiXCR, TCRdb re-called the multiplex PCR reads, giving one row per CDR3 protein. The repertoire includes 350,000 to 400,000 distinct CDR3 sequences, less than 20% of them detected once, and 35% to 50% sits in the top ten. The sample was blood. Source of these receptors: a man aged 18 to 35 with Graves' ophthalmopathy.

Many counts were recorded for this clonotype. The rearrangement joins TRBV20-1 to TRBJ2-1; TRBD2 matches at 9 bases. V shed 1 base, J shed 9 bases, and the junction held 4 bases outside the gene matches. Germline V gives CDR1 DFQATT, CDR2 SNEGSKA (reference sequence). This CDR3 contains 13 residues. CDR3 DNA sequence: TGCAGTGCTAGAGCCCTAGCGGGGCTTGAGCAGTTCTTC. This translates into CSARALAGLEQFF.

A word on this clonotype: A clone one base away is much larger, so this may be a read error. V is TRBV28 and J is TRBJ2-7, with 13 bases fitting TRBD2. The CDR3 runs to 16 residues. Per germline, CDR1 MDHEN and CDR2 SYDVKM. Losses at the gene ends were 3 bases for V and 7 bases for J; bases not matched to a gene: 9. The CDR3 DNA reads as TGTGCCAGCAGTTTCCAACTAGCGGGGGGGCGACCTGAGCAGTACTTC. Amino acid sequence: CASSFQLAGGRPEQYF.

This clonotype was recorded at least ten times. The rearrangement joins TRBV28 to TRBJ1-2; 8 nucleotides align to TRBD1. The CDR3 loop spans 15 amino acids. With V trimmed by 1 base and J by 8 bases, 9 bases remained unmatched. The germline CDR1 and CDR2 sequences are MDHEN and SYDVKM. CDR3 nucleotide sequence: TGTGCCAGCAGTTTATCGACAGGGGCTGCAGGGGGCTACACCTTC. This translates into CASSLSTGAAGGYTF.

This sequence joins TRBV4-1 and TRBJ1-1, with D maybe TRBD1 (5 bases). V lost 0 bases and J 4 bases, leaving 12 bases between the germline ends. This CDR3 is built from 15 residues. Germline-derived CDR1 and CDR2 are MGHRA and YSYEKL. In DNA form, the CDR3 reads TGCGCCAGCAGCCAAGAAGGGGTTTTGAGCACTGAAGCTTTCTTT. It is translated as CASSQEGVLSTEAFF.